This T cell receptor beta chain originates from a study of blood T cell repertoires in COVID-19. Sequencing was performed with immunoSEQ multiplex PCR; in TCRdb, only in-frame clones are kept and a portion is missing. The sample lists around 200,000 clones; about 85% were seen once. The origin of this receptor is a woman older than 75 with acute or convalescent COVID-19. Sequenced: peripheral blood.

As DNA, the CDR3 is TGTGCCAGCACGGGATCGGGGTTTAGCACAGATACGCAGTATTTT. Protein: CASTGSGFSTDTQYF. The rearrangement uses TRBV9 and TRBJ2-3, with a weak D call TRBD2 (5 bases). The CDR3 length is 15 residues. V gave up 6 bases and J gave up 0 bases, with 14 bases separating them. The germline gives CDR1 SGDLS, CDR2 YYNGEE. Together with reference TRBV9 and TRBJ2-3, the CDR3 gives the full variable domain: DSGVTQTPKHLITATGQRVTLRCSPRSGDLSVYWYQQSLDQGLQFLIQYYNGEERAKGNILERFSAQQFPDLHSELNLSSLELGDSALYFCASTGSGFSTDTQYFGPGTRLTVL.